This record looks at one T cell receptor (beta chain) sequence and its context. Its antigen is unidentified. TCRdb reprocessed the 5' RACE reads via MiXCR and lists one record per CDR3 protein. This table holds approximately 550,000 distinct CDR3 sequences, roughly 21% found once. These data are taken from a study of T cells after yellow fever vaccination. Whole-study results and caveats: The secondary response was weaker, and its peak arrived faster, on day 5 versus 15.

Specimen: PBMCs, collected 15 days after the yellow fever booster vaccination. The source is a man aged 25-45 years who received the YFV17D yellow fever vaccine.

The CDR3: CSVMDGQETQYF. CDR3 nucleotide sequence: TGCAGCGTGATGGACGGACAAGAGACCCAGTACTTC. The chain employs TRBV29-1 and TRBJ2-5; D is undetermined. CDR3 length: 12 amino acids. The V end was cut by 6 bases, the J end by 2 bases, with 10 bases between. Germline loops: CDR1 SQVTM, CDR2 ANQGSEA.